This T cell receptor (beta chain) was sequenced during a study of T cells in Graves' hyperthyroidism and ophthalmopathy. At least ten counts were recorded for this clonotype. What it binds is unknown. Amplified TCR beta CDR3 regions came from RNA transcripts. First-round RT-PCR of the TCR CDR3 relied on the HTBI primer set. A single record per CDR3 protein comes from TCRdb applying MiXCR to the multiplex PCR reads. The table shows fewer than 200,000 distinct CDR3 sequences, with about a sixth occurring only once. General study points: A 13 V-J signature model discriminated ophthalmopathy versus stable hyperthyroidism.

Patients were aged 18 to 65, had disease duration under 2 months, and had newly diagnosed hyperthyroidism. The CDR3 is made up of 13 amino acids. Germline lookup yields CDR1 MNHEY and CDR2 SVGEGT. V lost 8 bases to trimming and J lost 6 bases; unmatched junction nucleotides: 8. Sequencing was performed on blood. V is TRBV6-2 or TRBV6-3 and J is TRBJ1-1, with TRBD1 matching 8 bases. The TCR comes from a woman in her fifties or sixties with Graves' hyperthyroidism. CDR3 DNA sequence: TGTGCCAGCGGGCCCGGACAGGGCTCTGAAGCTTTCTTT. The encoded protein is CASGPGQGSEAFF.